Presented here are 16 T cell receptor beta chains from one specimen sequenced in a study of neurological immune-mediated disorders. Documented time point: longitudinal time-point 2. TCRdb fed the 5' RACE reads into MiXCR, producing one record per CDR3 protein. The profile covers 70,000 to 95,000 distinct CDR3 sequences, with about 13% appearing a single time and approximately 5% taken by the ten largest. Sample: PBMCs. These receptors were collected from a female donor with HTLV-1-associated myelopathy (HAM/TSP).

The table lists this clonotype with many counts. This chain links TRBV28 with TRBJ2-7, with D unclear. V lost 4 bases and J lost 6, with 7 bases in between. CDR3 length: 11 residues. The germline V gene has CDR1 MDHEN and CDR2 SYDVKM. The CDR3 sequence: CASSSDGEQYF. CDR3 bases: TGTGCCAGCAGTTCCGATGGCGAGCAGTACTTC.

The sample holds many counts of this clonotype. This chain connects TRBV7-2 to TRBJ1-4; 9 bases are a match to TRBD1. Germline CDR1 is SGHTA and CDR2 is FQGNSA. V lost 6 bases and J lost 6; bases outside the gene matches: 8. The CDR3 loop spans 15 amino acids. The CDR3 DNA sequence: TGTGCCAGCAGAAACTCGGGACAGGGTTATGAAAAACTGTTTTTT. This encodes CASRNSGQGYEKLFF.

This clonotype has at least ten counts. V usage is TRBV11-2 and J usage is TRBJ2-2; D is possibly TRBD2 (6 bases). Per the germline V gene, CDR1 is SGHAT and CDR2 is FQNNGV. The V gene lost 4 bases and the J gene lost 4 bases, with 19 bases spanning the gap. This CDR3 has 17 residues. The CDR3 loop reads CASSSIYGGAGTGELFF. As DNA, the CDR3 is TGTGCCAGCAGCTCTATTTATGGAGGGGCGGGCACCGGGGAGCTGTTTTTT. Looking up the rest from reference TRBV11-2 and TRBJ2-2 gives the full variable domain: EAGVAQSPRYKIIEKRQSVAFWCNPISGHATLYWYQQILGQGPKLLIQFQNNGVVDDSQLPKDRFSAERLKGVDSTLKIQPAKLEDSAVYLCASSSIYGGAGTGELFFGEGSRLTVL.

This clonotype was counted between two and nine times. The chain couples TRBV20-1 to TRBJ2-3, with D possibly being TRBD1 (5 bases). Germline loops: CDR1 DFQATT, CDR2 SNEGSKA (reference sequence). V was cut by 0 bases and J by 6 bases, with 16 bases left in between. The CDR3 sequence is 15 residues long. CDR3 sequence: CSARDFTYRSDTQYF. The CDR3 coding sequence is TGCAGTGCTAGAGATTTTACCTACAGGTCGGATACGCAGTATTTT.

This clonotype was seen only once. A read error may be the cause here, since a much bigger clone is one base away. The J gene is TRBJ2-1, the V gene TRBV7-9, with 8 bases aligning to TRBD2. The CDR3 runs 15 residues. Trimming at V came to 7 bases and at J to 5 bases, leaving 10 bases not matched to a gene. Germline CDR1 reads SEHNR; CDR2 reads FQNEAQ (reference sequence). In DNA, the CDR3 is TGTGCCAGCACACTATCTAGCGGGTACCACAATGAGCAGTTCTTC. Protein: CASTLSSGYHNEQFF.

About this clonotype: This may come from a read error, since a much larger clone is one base off. The gene calls are TRBV7-9 and TRBJ2-3; D remains ambiguous. The ends were cut back, 1 base at V and 1 base at J, with 6 bases in the middle. Germline loops: CDR1 SEHNR, CDR2 FQNEAQ (reference sequence). The CDR3 spans 14 residues. The CDR3 DNA reads as TGTGCCAGCAGCTTAGGGAAAGGCACAGATACGCAGTATTTT. The encoded protein is CASSLGKGTDTQYF.

This clonotype was seen at least ten times. The CDR3 is CASSFLGRELFF. The CDR3, as DNA: TGTGCCAGCAGTTTTTTAGGGAGGGAGCTGTTTTTT. The chain couples TRBV28 to TRBJ2-2; D gene uncertain. CDR1 and CDR2 (germline): MDHEN, SYDVKM. V was pared by 3 bases and J by 9 bases, with 8 bases between. This CDR3 is 12 amino acids long.

This clonotype was recorded many times. The chain links TRBV14 to TRBJ2-5; 14 bases map to TRBD2. The germline V gene encodes CDR1 SGHDN and CDR2 FVKESK. This CDR3 contains 17 residues. Unmatched junction bases numbered 9, after V lost 3 bases and J lost 6 bases. The CDR3 protein is CASSHRTSGGYSKTQYF. As DNA, the CDR3 is TGTGCCAGCAGCCACCGGACTAGCGGGGGGTACAGCAAGACCCAGTACTTC.

This clonotype occurred many times. This chain connects TRBV12-3 or TRBV12-4 to TRBJ1-1, with TRBD1 identical over 8 bases. V lost 2 bases, J lost 4 bases, and 3 bases stayed unmatched. The CDR3 consists of 14 residues. The CDR3 region is CASSLQGAGTEAFF. The CDR3 DNA follows: TGTGCCAGCAGTTTACAGGGGGCGGGCACTGAAGCTTTCTTT.

The J gene is TRBJ1-2, the V gene TRBV7-9; 7 bases fit TRBD1. J lost 10 bases, V lost 6 bases, and 14 bases had no gene match. The CDR3 has 14 residues. Germline assignment: CDR1 SEHNR and CDR2 FQNEAQ (reference sequence). CDR3 nucleotides: TGTGCCAGCAGTTTAAAAAAAGGGGGCGCACACTACACCTTC. Translation: CASSLKKGGAHYTF.

This clonotype was counted ten times or more. The genes are TRBV12-3 or TRBV12-4 and TRBJ2-7; 9 positions agree with TRBD2. The CDR3 sequence is 20 residues long. Unmatched junction bases numbered 23, after V lost 7 bases and J lost 1 base. The CDR3 loop reads CASIRGTPIHGGGESYEQYF. The CDR3, as DNA: TGTGCCAGCATAAGAGGTACCCCGATCCATGGCGGGGGGGAATCCTACGAGCAGTACTTC.

This clonotype was seen a few times. J is TRBJ2-1 and V is TRBV5-1; no definite D call. The CDR3 loop spans 13 amino acids. V lost 0 bases and J lost 5, with 6 bases in between. The germline gives CDR1 SGHRS, CDR2 YFSETQ. CDR3 amino acids: CASSLVRNNEQFF. Here the CDR3 DNA reads TGCGCCAGCAGCTTGGTCAGGAACAATGAGCAGTTCTTC.

This clonotype was recorded many times. V usage is TRBV12-3 or TRBV12-4 and J usage is TRBJ2-7; perhaps D is TRBD1 or TRBD2 (6 bases each). Between the trimmed V and J ends, which lost 6 bases and 5 bases, there was a span of 14 bases. The CDR3 has 13 residues. DNA of the CDR3: TGTGCCAGCAGCCGGGGGCGTGGGAACGAGCAGTACTTC. Protein product: CASSRGRGNEQYF.

This clonotype was seen many times. The V gene is TRBV20-1, the J gene TRBJ2-3; D tentatively fits TRBD1 or TRBD2 (6 bases each). The germline V gene encodes CDR1 DFQATT and CDR2 SNEGSKA (reference sequence). Trimming removed 4 bases at V and 0 bases at J, with 17 bases between. The length of the CDR3 is 16 residues. CDR3 sequence (DNA): TGCAGTGCTACGGGGGCCCTAGTAGATAGCACAGATACGCAGTATTTT. Translating gives CSATGALVDSTDTQYF.

Ten or more counts support this clonotype. The chain links TRBV6-2 or TRBV6-3 to TRBJ2-7; 7 bases align to TRBD1. Unmatched junction bases numbered 4, after V lost 4 bases and J lost 7 bases. Germline V gene lookup returns CDR1 MNHEY and CDR2 SVGEGT. The CDR3 is made up of 12 amino acids. The CDR3 bases are TGTGCCAGCAGTTCTAGGACAGGAGAGCAGTACTTC. It translates to CASSSRTGEQYF.

V is TRBV4-1 and J is TRBJ1-1; weak D call: TRBD1 (6 bases). Trimming left V 6 bases short and J 1 base short, with 15 bases between. In germline, CDR1 is MGHRA, CDR2 YSYEKL. The CDR3 spans 15 residues. Written as DNA, the CDR3 is TGCGCCAGCAGACCCCCTGACAGGCCGAACACTGAAGCTTTCTTT. It codes for CASRPPDRPNTEAFF.